This record concerns one T cell receptor beta chain sequence. Germline CDR1 is SGDLS and CDR2 is YYNGEE. V lost 4 bases and J lost 2; bases outside the gene matches: 9. CDR3 length equals 17 residues. The entry originates in a study of blood T cell repertoires in COVID-19. On the study more broadly: The study drew acute and convalescent COVID-19 samples from the United States, Italy and Spain.

Authors' processing steps: Cell counts per sample came from amplifying reference gene primers. The assay was immunoSEQ multiplex PCR, and TCRdb's table has in-frame clones only and misses some. The D gene and trimming were derived from the DNA, and the V and J assignments and clone size from that table. The sample has a few hundred thousand clones, around 88% seen once. The receptor's source is a woman aged 50 to 60 with acute or convalescent COVID-19. The chain links TRBV9 to TRBJ2-7; TRBD2 agrees at 13 bases. The sequenced sample consisted of peripheral blood. DNA of the CDR3: TGTGCCAGCAGCCCCCGGACTAGCGGGAGTAGACCCTACGAGCAGTACTTC. As protein: CASSPRTSGSRPYEQYF.